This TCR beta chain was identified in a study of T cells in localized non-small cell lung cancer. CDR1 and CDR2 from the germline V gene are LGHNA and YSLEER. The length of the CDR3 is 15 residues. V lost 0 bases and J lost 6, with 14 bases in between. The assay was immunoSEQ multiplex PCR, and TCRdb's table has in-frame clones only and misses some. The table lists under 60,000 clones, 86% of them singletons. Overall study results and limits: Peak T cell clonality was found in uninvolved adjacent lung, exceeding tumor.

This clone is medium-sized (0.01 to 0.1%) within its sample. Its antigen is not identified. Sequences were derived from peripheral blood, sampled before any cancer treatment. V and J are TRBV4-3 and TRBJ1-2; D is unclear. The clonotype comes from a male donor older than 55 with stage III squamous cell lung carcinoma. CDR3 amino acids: CASSQDVRRWDGYTF. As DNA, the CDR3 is TGCGCCAGCAGCCAAGATGTTCGACGTTGGGATGGCTACACCTTC.